What follows are 6 T cell receptor beta chains derived from one specimen sequenced in a study of Ad26.COV2.S vaccination and SARS-CoV-2 variants. Here immunoSEQ multiplex PCR was the method, and the copy in TCRdb shows in-frame clones only, minus some. The sample shows approximately 420,000 clones, around 87% of them seen only once. Treatment denoted: 19 received Ad26.COV2.S at low or high dose, single or two shots; 5 received placebo; per-sample allocation not given. All samples were drawn on day 63, counting from the first vaccine or placebo injection. The material sequenced was peripheral blood, taken in a trial of Ad26.COV2.S vaccine versus placebo. The receptor source for this set is a person between 18 and 60 years old who received the Ad26.COV2.S COVID-19 vaccine or a placebo.

V is TRBV5-4 and J is TRBJ2-1; D might be TRBD2 (6 bases). Trimming pared 3 bases from V and 3 bases from J, leaving 16 bases between. CDR1 and CDR2 (germline): SGHNT, YYREEE (reference sequence). This CDR3 is built from 16 residues. This chain's CDR3 is CASSSGGGVGYNEQFF. As DNA, the CDR3 is TGTGCCAGCAGCTCCGGTGGAGGGGTGGGCTACAATGAGCAGTTCTTC.

The J gene is TRBJ1-3, the V gene TRBV6-1; possibly TRBD1 for D (5 bases). Per the germline V gene, CDR1 is MNHNS and CDR2 is SASEGT. The CDR3 runs 18 residues. V lost 4 bases and J 4 bases, leaving 23 bases between the germline ends. The CDR3: CASSGVTGRPKGGNTIYF. Written as DNA, the CDR3 is TGTGCCAGCAGTGGAGTTACAGGCCGACCGAAGGGAGGAAACACCATATATTTT.

Of note for this clone: The same CDR3 also results from other DNA sequences found in this sample. The chain links TRBV5-6 to TRBJ2-7, with D possibly TRBD1 on 5 matching bases. Germline V CDR1 and CDR2: SGHDT, YYEEEE. Trimming cost V 5 bases and J 0 bases, with 12 bases left between them. This CDR3 contains 14 residues. The CDR3 protein is CASSFGQGSYEQYF. The CDR3 DNA reads as TGTGCCAGCAGTTTCGGACAAGGCTCCTACGAGCAGTACTTC.

Remarks on this clone: Other nucleotide sequences in the sample specify the same CDR3. The V and J genes are TRBV4-3 and TRBJ2-7; TRBD1 might be the D (5 bases). CDR3 size: 15 residues. Germline CDR1 and CDR2: LGHNA and YSLEER. Trimming stripped 0 bases from V and 4 bases from J, with 13 bases between. The CDR3 protein is CASSQEGQGLYEQYF. CDR3 coding DNA: TGCGCCAGCAGCCAAGAAGGGCAGGGCTTATACGAGCAGTACTTC.

This chain connects TRBV9 to TRBJ1-1; 8 bases match TRBD1. Trimming at V came to 3 bases and at J to 8 bases, leaving 6 bases not matched to a gene. CDR3 length: 13 residues. Germline V gene lookup returns CDR1 SGDLS and CDR2 YYNGEE. This chain's CDR3 is CASSGTGIGEAFF. In nucleotides, the CDR3 is TGTGCCAGCAGCGGGACAGGGATTGGGGAAGCTTTCTTT.

V gene TRBV7-6 combines with J gene TRBJ2-4; 7 bases match TRBD1. CDR3 size: 16 residues. V lost 5 bases to trimming and J lost 9 bases; unmatched junction nucleotides: 16. Germline-derived CDR1 and CDR2 are SGHVS and FNYEAQ. The CDR3 DNA reads as TGTGCCAGCAGCCCCGCACCGACAGGGAGACAGGTCATTCAGTACTTC. It yields the protein CASSPAPTGRQVIQYF.